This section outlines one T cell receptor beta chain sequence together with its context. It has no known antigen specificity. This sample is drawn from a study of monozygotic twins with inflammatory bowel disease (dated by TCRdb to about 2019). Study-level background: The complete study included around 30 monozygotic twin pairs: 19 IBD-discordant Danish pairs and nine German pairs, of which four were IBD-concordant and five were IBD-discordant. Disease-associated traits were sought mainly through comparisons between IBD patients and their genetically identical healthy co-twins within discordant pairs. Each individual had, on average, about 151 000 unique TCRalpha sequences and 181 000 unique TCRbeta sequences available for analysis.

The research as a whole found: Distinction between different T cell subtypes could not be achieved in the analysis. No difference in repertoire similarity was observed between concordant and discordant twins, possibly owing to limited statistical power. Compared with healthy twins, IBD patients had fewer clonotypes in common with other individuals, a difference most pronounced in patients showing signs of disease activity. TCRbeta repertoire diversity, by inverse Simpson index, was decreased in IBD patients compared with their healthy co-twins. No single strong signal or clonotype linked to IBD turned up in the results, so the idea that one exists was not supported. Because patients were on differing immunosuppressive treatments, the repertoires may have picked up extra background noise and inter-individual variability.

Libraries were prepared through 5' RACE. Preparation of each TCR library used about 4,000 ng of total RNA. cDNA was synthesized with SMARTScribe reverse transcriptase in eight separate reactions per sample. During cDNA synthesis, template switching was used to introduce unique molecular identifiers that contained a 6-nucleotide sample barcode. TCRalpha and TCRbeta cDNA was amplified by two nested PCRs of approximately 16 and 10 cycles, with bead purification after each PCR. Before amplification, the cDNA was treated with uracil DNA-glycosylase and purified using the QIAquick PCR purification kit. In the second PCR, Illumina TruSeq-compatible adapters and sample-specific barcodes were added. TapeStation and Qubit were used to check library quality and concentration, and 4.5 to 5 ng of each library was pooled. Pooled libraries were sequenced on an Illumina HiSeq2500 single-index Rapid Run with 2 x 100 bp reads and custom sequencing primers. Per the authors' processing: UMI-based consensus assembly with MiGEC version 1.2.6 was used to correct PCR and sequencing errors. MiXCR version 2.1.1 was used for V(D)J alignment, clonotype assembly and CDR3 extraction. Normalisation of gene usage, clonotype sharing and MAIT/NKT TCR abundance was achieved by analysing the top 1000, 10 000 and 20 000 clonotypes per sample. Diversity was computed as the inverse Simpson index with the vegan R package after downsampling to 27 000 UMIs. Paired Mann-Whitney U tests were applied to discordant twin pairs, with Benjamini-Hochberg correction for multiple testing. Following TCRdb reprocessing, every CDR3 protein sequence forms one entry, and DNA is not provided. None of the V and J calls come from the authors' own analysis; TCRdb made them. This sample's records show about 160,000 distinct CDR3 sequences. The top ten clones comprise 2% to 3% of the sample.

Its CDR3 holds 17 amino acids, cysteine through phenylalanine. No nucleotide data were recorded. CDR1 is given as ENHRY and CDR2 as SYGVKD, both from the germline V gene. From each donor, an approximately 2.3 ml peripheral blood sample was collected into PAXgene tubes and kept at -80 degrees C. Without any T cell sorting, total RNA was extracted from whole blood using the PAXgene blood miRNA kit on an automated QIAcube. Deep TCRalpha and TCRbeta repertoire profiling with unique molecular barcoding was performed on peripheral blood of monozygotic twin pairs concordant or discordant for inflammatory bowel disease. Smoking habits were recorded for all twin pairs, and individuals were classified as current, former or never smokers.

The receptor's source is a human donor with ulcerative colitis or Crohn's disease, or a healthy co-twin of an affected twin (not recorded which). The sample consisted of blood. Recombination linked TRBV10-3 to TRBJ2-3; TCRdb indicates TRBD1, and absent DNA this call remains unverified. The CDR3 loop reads CAISDSGQGSPTDTQYF.